The next 4 T cell receptor beta chains were all read from a single sample in a study of spatial heterogeneity in lung cancer. The antigens these receptors bind are not known. Findings of the study overall: Tumors with more nonsynonymous mutations had more expanded intratumoral alpha and beta TCRs.

TCRdb reanalysed the 5' RACE reads using MiXCR and keeps one entry per CDR3 protein. The table lists 7,000 or so distinct CDR3 sequences, around 10% of them singletons. Time point indicated: sample taken at primary tumor resection. The sequencing here drew on lung tumor tissue, taken at surgery. The receptors stem from a female donor with early-stage non-small cell lung cancer.

V is TRBV20-1 and J is TRBJ1-5; D gene uncertain. This CDR3 is 14 amino acids long. Germline assignment: CDR1 DFQATT and CDR2 SNEGSKA (reference sequence). The V end was cut by 1 base, the J end by 5 bases, with 12 bases between. The DNA of the CDR3 is TGCAGTGCTAGAGTAGAGGGATATCATCAGCCCCAGCATTTT. It yields the protein CSARVEGYHQPQHF.

This clonotype is judged medium-sized. This rearrangement joins TRBV12-3 or TRBV12-4 to TRBJ2-1; either TRBD1 or TRBD2 may fit D (5 bases each). V lost 3 bases to trimming and J lost 8 bases, with 8 bases between them. CDR3 length equals 12 residues. For the CDR3, the DNA is TGTGCCAGCAGTTTCCTGGGGGATGAGCAGTTCTTC. Amino acid sequence: CASSFLGDEQFF.

The chain joins TRBV28 to TRBJ2-7; 9 positions match TRBD1. Germline V gives CDR1 MDHEN, CDR2 SYDVKM. The trim removed 5 bases at V and 5 bases at J, leaving 7 bases unmatched. CDR3 length equals 14 residues. CDR3 sequence reads: CASSLTGGAHEQYF. CDR3 DNA: TGTGCCAGCAGTCTGACAGGGGGTGCCCACGAGCAGTACTTC.

The chain joins TRBV6-5 to TRBJ2-7, with D possibly TRBD2 on 6 matching bases. Germline lookup yields CDR1 MNHEY and CDR2 SVGAGI. The ends were cut back, 6 bases at V and 12 bases at J, with 21 bases in the middle. This CDR3 contains 13 residues. The CDR3 nucleotides read TGTGCCAGCAGCCCAAGGAGGGACCAGAGTACGTACTTC. Translated: CASSPRRDQSTYF.